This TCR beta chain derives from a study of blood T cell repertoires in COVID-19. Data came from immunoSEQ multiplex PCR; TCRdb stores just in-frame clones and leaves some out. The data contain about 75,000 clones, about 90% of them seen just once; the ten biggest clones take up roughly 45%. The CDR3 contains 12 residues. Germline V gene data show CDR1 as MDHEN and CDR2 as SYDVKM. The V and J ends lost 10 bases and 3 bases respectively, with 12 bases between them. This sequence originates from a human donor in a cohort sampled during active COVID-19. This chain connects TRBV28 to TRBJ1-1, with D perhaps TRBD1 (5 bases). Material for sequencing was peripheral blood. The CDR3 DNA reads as TGTGCCACGGGGGAGTTACACACTGAAGCTTTCTTT. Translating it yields CATGELHTEAFF.